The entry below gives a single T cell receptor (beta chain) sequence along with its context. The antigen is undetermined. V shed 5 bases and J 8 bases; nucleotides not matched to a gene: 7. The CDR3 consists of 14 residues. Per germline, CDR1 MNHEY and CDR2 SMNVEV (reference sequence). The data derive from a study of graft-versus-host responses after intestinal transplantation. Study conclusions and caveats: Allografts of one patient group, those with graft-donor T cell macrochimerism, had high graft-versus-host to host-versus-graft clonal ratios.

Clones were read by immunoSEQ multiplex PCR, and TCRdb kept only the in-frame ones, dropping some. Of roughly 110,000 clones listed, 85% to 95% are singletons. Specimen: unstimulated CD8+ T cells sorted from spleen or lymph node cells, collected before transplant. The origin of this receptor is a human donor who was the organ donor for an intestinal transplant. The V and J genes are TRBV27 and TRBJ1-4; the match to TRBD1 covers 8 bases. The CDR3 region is CASSGPDRGEKLFF. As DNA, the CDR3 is TGTGCCAGCAGTGGGCCTGACAGGGGCGAAAAACTGTTTTTT.